One and the same sample provided the 3 T cell receptor beta chains below, sequenced in a study of vaccination effects on CD4 cells after COVID-19. Under the ViraFEST assay, PBMC were stimulated with viral peptide pools so that antigen-specific CD4+ T cells expanded. Sequencing was performed afterwards. The authors isolated CD4+ T cells after around nine days of culture. All study participants received two doses of BNT162b2 or mRNA-1273 vaccine. No antigen has been assigned to these receptors. Only in-frame clones appear in the TCRdb table, and some are missing; sequencing was by immunoSEQ multiplex PCR. In the table there are 25,000 to 35,000 clones, roughly 71% of which are singletons. Sequences were derived from CD4+ T cells from PBMCs cultured with HCoV-OC43 spike peptides, sampled after COVID-19 vaccination. The subset denotes: HCoV-OC43 spike overlapping peptide pool stimulation. The receptor source for this set is a human donor who received a COVID-19 vaccine.

The CDR3 nucleotides read TGTGCCAGCAGCTCCCGGGGGGGGGCCCAAGAGACCCAGTACTTC. This codes for CASSSRGGAQETQYF. V and J are TRBV7-7 and TRBJ2-5; 8 positions match TRBD2. The V gene's germline CDR1 is SSHAT and CDR2 FNYEAQ (reference sequence). V shed 4 bases, J shed 1 base, and the junction held 5 bases outside the gene matches. This CDR3 region has 15 residues.

The chain couples TRBV6-5 to TRBJ2-3; D unclear. There are 16 residues in the CDR3. Germline-derived CDR1 and CDR2 are MNHEY and SVGAGI. V was pared by 6 bases and J by 3 bases, with 19 bases between. CDR3 coding DNA: TGTGCCAGCAGATACGAATATTCGAGTTTGACAGATACGCAGTATTTT. Its protein is CASRYEYSSLTDTQYF.

This clone was counted only a few times. The CDR3 DNA is TGCAGTGCTAGTACCGGGGGGCAGGGTTATGGCTACACCTTC. Translating gives CSASTGGQGYGYTF. J is TRBJ1-2 and V is TRBV20-1; D perhaps matches TRBD1 (6 bases). V was shortened by 3 bases and J by 5 bases, with 16 bases between the two germline ends. This CDR3 region has 14 residues. In germline, CDR1 is DFQATT, CDR2 SNEGSKA (reference sequence).